This T cell receptor (beta chain) was sequenced in a study of OX40 agonist ivuxolimab in advanced cancers. At the level of the study: Two patients with cutaneous melanoma and one with hepatocellular carcinoma, three in total, showed partial responses.

CDR3 length equals 15 residues. The ends lost 4 bases at V and 4 bases at J; junction bases unmatched: 7. The germline CDR1 and CDR2 sequences are SGHNT and YYREEE (reference sequence). Study-level points and caveats: The work left the antigen specificity of expanded peripheral T cells undetermined. Some nonresponders additionally presented with little normalized T-cell clonal expansion. CD4+ and CD8+ T cells in blood underwent clonal expansion by week 6 at 0.1 to 3.0 mg/kg.

Generated by immunoSEQ multiplex PCR, the TCRdb table keeps only in-frame clones and is missing some. The profile covers under 90,000 clones, with approximately 90% appearing a single time and about 0.2% taken by the ten largest. As regards this clone: The target antigen is unknown.

The sequencing here drew on CD4+ or CD8+ T cells sorted from blood, taken in a trial of the OX40 agonist ivuxolimab. The receptor comes from an adult with an advanced solid tumor such as melanoma, head and neck, liver or kidney cancer. The chain uses TRBV5-4 and TRBJ2-1, with 8 positions matching TRBD2. In nucleotides, the CDR3 is TGTGCCAGCAGCGATCGGGGGGGGAGTTACAATGAGCAGTTCTTC. Residues: CASSDRGGSYNEQFF.